This entry describes one TCR beta chain. The source of the sample is a study of blood T cells in healthy people across ages. Then a second PCR, running about 6 to 12 cycles, was carried out with a sample-barcoded 5' primer and a J-beta primer mix. TCRdb independently ran MiXCR on the 5' RACE reads; one entry per CDR3 protein. Among about a million distinct CDR3 sequences listed, around 48% were seen once. The sequenced sample was blood. This clonotype was sampled from a man aged 25 to 40 in good health.

The CDR3 bases are TGTGCCAGCAGCTTTAGCGGGGGTCCCAATGAGCAGTTCTTC. It yields the protein CASSFSGGPNEQFF. The chain employs TRBV7-2 and TRBJ2-1; TRBD2 matches at 9 bases. The V and J ends lost 3 bases and 6 bases, in that order; junction bases with no gene match: 3. Per the germline V gene, CDR1 is SGHTA and CDR2 is FQGNSA. The CDR3 loop spans 14 amino acids.